This T cell receptor (beta chain) was profiled in a study of T cells after yellow fever vaccination. This clonotype was picked up many times. For TCR, cDNA came from 5'RACE template switching, which added a universal primer site and UMIs. TCRdb used MiXCR to reprocess the 5' RACE reads, holding one entry per CDR3 protein. The table has 300,000 to 400,000 distinct CDR3 sequences, around 13% seen once. The receptor was isolated from a man in his late teens or twenties who received the YFV17D yellow fever vaccine. Sample: CD4+ T cells sorted from PBMCs, taken 15 days after the yellow fever booster vaccination.

In nucleotides, the CDR3 is TGCGCCAGCCTAGGGACAGGGAGCAAGGGCACTGAAGCTTTCTTT. Its translation: CASLGTGSKGTEAFF. This chain links TRBV5-1 with TRBJ1-1, with TRBD1 matching 9 bases. The CDR3 is 15 residues long. After removal of 7 bases from V and 4 bases from J, the junction contained 11 bases not matched to a gene. Germline CDR1 reads SGHRS; CDR2 reads YFSETQ.